This T cell receptor beta chain was recorded in a study of cytomegalovirus exposure and HLA in healthy donors. Study results and caveats: Productive rates of about 87% or about 30% were seen for most TCR beta V segments in an earlier analysis.

This clone appeared a single time. Its antigen is not identified. Germline loops: CDR1 SGDLS, CDR2 YYNGEE. The CDR3 covers 16 residues. The V end was cut by 0 bases, the J end by 6 bases, with 15 bases between. It was with 60 Vbeta and 13 Jbeta primers that the PCR ran. The method was immunoSEQ multiplex PCR; TCRdb's version includes in-frame clones alone and lacks a portion of them. The sample has tens of thousands of clones, around 76% seen once. Each donor was healthy, and each was a bone marrow donor. This receptor was taken from a man younger than 35 in good health and CMV-seropositive. The material sequenced was PBMCs. The chain links TRBV9 to TRBJ2-2; tentative D call: TRBD1 (5 bases). The CDR3 sequence is CASSVVGATTAGELFF. The DNA for the CDR3 is TGTGCCAGCAGCGTAGTAGGGGCTACTACCGCCGGGGAGCTGTTTTTT.